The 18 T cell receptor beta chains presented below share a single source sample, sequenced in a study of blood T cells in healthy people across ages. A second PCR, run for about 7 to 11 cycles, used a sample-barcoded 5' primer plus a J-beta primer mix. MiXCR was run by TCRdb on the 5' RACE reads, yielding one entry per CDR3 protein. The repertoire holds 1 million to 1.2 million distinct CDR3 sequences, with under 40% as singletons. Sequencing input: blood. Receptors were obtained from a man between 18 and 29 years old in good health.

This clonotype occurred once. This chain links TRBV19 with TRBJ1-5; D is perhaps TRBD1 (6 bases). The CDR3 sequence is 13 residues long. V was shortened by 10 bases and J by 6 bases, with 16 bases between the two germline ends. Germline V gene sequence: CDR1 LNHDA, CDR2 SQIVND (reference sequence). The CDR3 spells CATRGAPGQPQHF. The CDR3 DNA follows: TGTGCCACCAGGGGAGCCCCCGGTCAGCCCCAGCATTTT.

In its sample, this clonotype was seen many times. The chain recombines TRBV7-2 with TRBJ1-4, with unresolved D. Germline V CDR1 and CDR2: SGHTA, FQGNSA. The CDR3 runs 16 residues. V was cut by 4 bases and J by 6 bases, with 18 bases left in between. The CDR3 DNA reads TGTGCCAGCAGCTCCCCCCCGAGCCCTGGGGATGAAAAACTGTTTTTT. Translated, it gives CASSSPPSPGDEKLFF.

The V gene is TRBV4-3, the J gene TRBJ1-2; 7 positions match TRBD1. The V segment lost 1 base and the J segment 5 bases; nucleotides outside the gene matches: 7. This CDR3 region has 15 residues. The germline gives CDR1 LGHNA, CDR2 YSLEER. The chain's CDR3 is CASSQGLGGSYGYTF. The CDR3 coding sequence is TGCGCCAGCAGCCAAGGTCTAGGGGGCAGTTATGGCTACACCTTC.

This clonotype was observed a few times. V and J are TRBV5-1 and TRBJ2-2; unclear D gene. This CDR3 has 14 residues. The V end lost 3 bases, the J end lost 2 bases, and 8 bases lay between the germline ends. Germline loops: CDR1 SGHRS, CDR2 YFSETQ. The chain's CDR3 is CASSSHVNTGELFF. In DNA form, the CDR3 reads TGCGCCAGCAGCTCACATGTAAACACCGGGGAGCTGTTTTTT. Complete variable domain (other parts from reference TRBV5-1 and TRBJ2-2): KAGVTQTPRYLIKTRGQQVTLSCSPISGHRSVSWYQQTPGQGLQFLFEYFSETQRNKGNFPGRFSGRQFSNSRSEMNVSTLELGDSALYLCASSSHVNTGELFFGEGSRLTVL.

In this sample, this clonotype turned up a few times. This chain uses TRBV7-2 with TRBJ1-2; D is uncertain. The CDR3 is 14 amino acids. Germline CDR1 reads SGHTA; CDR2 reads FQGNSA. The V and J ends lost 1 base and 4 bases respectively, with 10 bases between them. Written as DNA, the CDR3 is TGTGCCAGCAGCTTAGTCGGGTCTCCCTATGGCTACACCTTC. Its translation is CASSLVGSPYGYTF.

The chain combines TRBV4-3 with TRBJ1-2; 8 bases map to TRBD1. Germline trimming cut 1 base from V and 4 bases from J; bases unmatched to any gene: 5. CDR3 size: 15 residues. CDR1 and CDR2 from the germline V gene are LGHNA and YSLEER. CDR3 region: CASSQVDRGFYGYTF. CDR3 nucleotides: TGCGCCAGCAGCCAAGTAGACAGGGGTTTCTATGGCTACACCTTC.

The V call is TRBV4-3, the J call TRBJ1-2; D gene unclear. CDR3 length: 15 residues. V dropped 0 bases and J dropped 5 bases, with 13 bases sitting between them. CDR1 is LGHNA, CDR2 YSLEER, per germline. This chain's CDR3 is CASSQDDSMGYGYTF. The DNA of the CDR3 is TGCGCCAGCAGCCAAGATGATTCTATGGGTTATGGCTACACCTTC.

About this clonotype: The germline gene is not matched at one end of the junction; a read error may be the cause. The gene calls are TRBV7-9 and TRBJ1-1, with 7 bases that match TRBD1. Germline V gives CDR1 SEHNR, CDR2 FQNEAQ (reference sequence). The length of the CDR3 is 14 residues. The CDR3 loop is CVSSLATGDTEAFF. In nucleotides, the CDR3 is TGTGTCAGCAGCTTAGCAACAGGGGACACTGAAGCTTTCTTT.

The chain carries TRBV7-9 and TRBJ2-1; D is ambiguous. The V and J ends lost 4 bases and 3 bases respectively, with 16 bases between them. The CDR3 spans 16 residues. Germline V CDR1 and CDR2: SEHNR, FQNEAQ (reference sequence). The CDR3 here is CASSSPWSWGYNEQFF. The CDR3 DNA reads TGTGCCAGCAGCTCCCCGTGGAGTTGGGGCTACAATGAGCAGTTCTTC.

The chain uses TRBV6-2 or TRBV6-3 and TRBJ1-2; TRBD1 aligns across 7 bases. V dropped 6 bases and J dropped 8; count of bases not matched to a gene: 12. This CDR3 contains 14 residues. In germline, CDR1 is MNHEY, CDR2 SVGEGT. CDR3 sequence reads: CASSRDSEGDGYTF. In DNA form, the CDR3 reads TGTGCCAGCAGCAGGGACAGCGAAGGGGACGGCTACACCTTC.

CDR3: CASSPRLAGGPVTDTQYF. The CDR3 nucleotides read TGTGCCAGCTCACCAAGACTAGCGGGGGGACCAGTCACAGATACGCAGTATTTT. This chain uses TRBV18 with TRBJ2-3, with 13 positions matching TRBD2. Germline V gene lookup returns CDR1 KGHSH and CDR2 LQKENI. The V segment lost 2 bases and the J segment 2 bases; nucleotides outside the gene matches: 7. This CDR3 spans 18 amino acids.

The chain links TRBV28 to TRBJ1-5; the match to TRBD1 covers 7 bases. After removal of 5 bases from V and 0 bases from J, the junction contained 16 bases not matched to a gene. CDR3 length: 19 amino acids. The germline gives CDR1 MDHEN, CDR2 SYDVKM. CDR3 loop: CASSPRQGLARFSNQPQHF. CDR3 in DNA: TGTGCCAGCAGTCCTAGACAGGGCCTTGCTCGATTTAGCAATCAGCCCCAGCATTTT.

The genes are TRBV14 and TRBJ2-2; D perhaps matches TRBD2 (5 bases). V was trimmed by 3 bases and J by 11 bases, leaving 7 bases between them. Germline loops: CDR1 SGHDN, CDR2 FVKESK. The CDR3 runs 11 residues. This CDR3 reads CASSHEGELFF. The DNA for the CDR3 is TGTGCCAGCAGCCATGAGGGCGAGCTGTTTTTT.

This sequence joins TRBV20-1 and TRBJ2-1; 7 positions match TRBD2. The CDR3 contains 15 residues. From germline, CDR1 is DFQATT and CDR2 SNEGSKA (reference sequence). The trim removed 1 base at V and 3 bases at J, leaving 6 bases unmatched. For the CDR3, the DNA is TGCAGTGCTAGAGGAAGCGGGGCGCACTACAATGAGCAGTTCTTC. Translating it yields CSARGSGAHYNEQFF.

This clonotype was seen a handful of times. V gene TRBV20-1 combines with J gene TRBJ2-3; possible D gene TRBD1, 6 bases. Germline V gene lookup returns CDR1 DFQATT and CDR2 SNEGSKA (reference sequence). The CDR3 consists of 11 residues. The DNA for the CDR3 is TGCAGCGGGGACATTGCAGATACGCAGTATTTT. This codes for CSGDIADTQYF.

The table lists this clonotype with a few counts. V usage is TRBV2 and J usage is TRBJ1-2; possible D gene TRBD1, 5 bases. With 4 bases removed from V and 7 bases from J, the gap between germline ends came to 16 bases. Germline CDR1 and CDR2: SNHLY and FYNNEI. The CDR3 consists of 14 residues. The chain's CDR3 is CASSGGHLQVGYTF. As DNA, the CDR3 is TGTGCCAGCAGTGGAGGACATCTCCAAGTTGGCTACACCTTC.

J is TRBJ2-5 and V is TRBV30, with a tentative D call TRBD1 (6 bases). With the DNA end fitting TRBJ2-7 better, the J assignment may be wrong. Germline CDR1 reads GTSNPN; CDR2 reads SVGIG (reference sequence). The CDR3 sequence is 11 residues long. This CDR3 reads CAWKQGDEQYF. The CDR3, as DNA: TGTGCCTGGAAACAGGGCGACGAGCAGTACTTC.

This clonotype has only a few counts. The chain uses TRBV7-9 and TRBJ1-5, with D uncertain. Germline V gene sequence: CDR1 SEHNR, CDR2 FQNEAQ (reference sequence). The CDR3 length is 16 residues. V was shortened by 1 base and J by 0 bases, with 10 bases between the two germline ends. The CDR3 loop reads CASSLGVLGSNQPQHF. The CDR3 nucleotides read TGTGCCAGCAGCTTAGGAGTTTTGGGTAGCAATCAGCCCCAGCATTTT.